The present T cell receptor beta chain was sequenced within a study of long-term antiretroviral therapy in people with HIV. Study observations and caveats: Someone took the blood between about 2004 and 2018, maybe while older ART regimens were in use. CDR3 length ranges were narrower in HIV repertoires than in controls.

Of note for this clone: Antigen unknown.

V gave up 5 bases and J gave up 2 bases; unmatched junction bases: 4. This CDR3 has 13 amino acids. The germline V gene encodes CDR1 SGHKS and CDR2 YYEKEE (reference sequence). Researchers ran immunoSEQ v3.0 at survey level. The repertoire was sequenced with immunoSEQ multiplex PCR; TCRdb's copy has only in-frame clones and lacks some. The repertoire holds around 30,000 clones, with about 95% as singletons. The V and J genes are TRBV5-5 and TRBJ2-7, with 7 positions matching TRBD2. Here the sequenced sample was unsorted PBMCs, taken 5.3 years after starting antiretroviral therapy. The TCR originated in a man aged 25 to 40 with HIV. CDR3 residues: CASSGRDPYEQYF. CDR3 sequence (DNA): TGTGCCAGCAGTGGGAGGGACCCCTACGAGCAGTACTTC. Filled out from reference TRBV5-5 and TRBJ2-7, the complete variable domain reads DAGVTQSPTHLIKTRGQQVTLRCSPISGHKSVSWYQQVLGQGPQFIFQYYEKEERGRGNFPDRFSARQFPNYSSELNVNALLLGDSALYLCASSGRDPYEQYFGPGTRLTVT.